The source of this TCR beta chain is a study of vaccination and CD4 T cells after COVID-19. The study sequenced cultured CD4+ T cell DNA using the Oncomine TCR Beta short-read assay. A single record per CDR3 protein comes from TCRdb applying MiXCR to the PCR reads. The data hold more than 10,000 distinct CDR3 sequences, with over 40% observed a single time. The CDR3 has 12 amino acids. Germline V gene data show CDR1 as LNHDA and CDR2 as SQIVND (reference sequence). V lost 6 bases and J lost 7; bases outside the gene matches: 5. This clonotype has only a few counts. The target antigen is unknown. Treatment given: roughly 10-day PBMC culture with coronavirus spike peptide pools or control peptides (ViraFEST assay).

This chain connects TRBV19 to TRBJ1-2; 7 nucleotides match TRBD1. The sequenced sample consisted of CD4+ T cells from blood, cultured in vitro. This TCR derives from a human donor who had recovered from COVID-19. The CDR3 bases are TGTGCCAGTAGATCGACAGGGCTTGGCTACACCTTC. Protein product: CASRSTGLGYTF.